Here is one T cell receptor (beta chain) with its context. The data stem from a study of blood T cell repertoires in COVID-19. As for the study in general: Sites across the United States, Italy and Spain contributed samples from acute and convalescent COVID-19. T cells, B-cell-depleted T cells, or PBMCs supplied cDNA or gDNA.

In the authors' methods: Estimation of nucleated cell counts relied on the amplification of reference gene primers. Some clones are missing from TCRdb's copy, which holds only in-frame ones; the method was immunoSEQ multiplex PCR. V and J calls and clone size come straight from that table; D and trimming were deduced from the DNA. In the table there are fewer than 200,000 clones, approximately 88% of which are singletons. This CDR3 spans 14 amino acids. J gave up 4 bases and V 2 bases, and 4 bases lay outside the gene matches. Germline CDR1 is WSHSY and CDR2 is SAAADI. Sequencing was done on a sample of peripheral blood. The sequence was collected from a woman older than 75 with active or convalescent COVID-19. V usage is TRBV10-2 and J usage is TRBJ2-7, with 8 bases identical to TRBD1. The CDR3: CASSETGGKYEQYF. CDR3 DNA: TGCGCCAGCAGTGAGACAGGGGGAAAATACGAGCAGTACTTC.